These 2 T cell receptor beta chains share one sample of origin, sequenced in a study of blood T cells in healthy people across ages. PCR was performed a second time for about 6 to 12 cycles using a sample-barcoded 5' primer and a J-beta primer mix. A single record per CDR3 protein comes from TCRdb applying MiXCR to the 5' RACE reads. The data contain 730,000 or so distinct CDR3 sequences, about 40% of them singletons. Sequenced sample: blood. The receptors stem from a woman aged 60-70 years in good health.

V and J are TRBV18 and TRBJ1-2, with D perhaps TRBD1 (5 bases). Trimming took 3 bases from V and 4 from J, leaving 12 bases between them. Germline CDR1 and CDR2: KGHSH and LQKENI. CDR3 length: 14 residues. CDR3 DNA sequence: TGTGCCAGCTCACCCCCAGGGAGGGTCTATGGCTACACCTTC. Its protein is CASSPPGRVYGYTF.

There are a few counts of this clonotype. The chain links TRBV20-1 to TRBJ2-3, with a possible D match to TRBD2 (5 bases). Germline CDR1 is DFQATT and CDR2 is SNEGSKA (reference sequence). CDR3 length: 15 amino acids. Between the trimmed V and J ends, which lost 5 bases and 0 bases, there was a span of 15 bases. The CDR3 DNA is TGCAGTGCTCCCGGGCCCCAGCGGAGCACAGATACGCAGTATTTT. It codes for CSAPGPQRSTDTQYF.